Sequencing of this T cell receptor (beta chain) was carried out in a study of response to subunit inactivated influenza vaccine (dated by TCRdb to 2017 to 2018). For the wider study: Deep quantitative profiling of the T cell receptor repertoire was used in the study to follow responses to a trivalent subunit inactivated influenza vaccine. General conclusions and limits of the study: The authors suggested that each seasonal influenza vaccination may recruit only a limited number of new T cells.

Receptor libraries were prepared by RT-PCR. TCRdb records Illumina HiSeq 2500 as the sequencer. TCRdb reanalyzed the raw reads on its own, using fastp at Q25 for trimming and MiXCR for clone calling, and kept in-frame beta chains. Every CDR3 protein is listed once, alongside the most common genes and DNA of its rows. Counted in this sample were approximately 530,000 distinct CDR3 sequences; approximately 12% of them appeared once. The ten largest clones represent less than 15% of the sample. The germline V gene supplies CDR1 SGHDN and CDR2 FVKESK. V sheds 4 bases and J sheds 2 bases, leaving 15 bases between their ends. Measured from the cysteine to the phenylalanine, the CDR3 is 15 residues long. Left in the record is the CDR3 DNA by itself, 45 bases read in frame from the first base. The intended sense of this specimen's time point label: approximately 40 days after influenza vaccine administration.

Concerning this clonotype itself: Its recognized antigen is unknown. Base qualities are missing; no much larger clone stands one base away.

Rearrangement joined TRBV14 to TRBJ2-7; TRBD1 is possibly the D segment (6 matching bases). The receptor was derived from a man in his fifties or sixties who received an inactivated influenza vaccine. Donor details come from another sample of the same person, matched by shared clones. Sequenced material: PBMCs from blood, taken 40 to 50 days after vaccination. The CDR3 corresponds to CASSPGDNRAYEQYF. The DNA is as follows: TGTGCCAGCAGCCCCGGGGACAACCGCGCCTACGAGCAGTACTTC.